A few counts support the clone carrying this TCR beta chain. Its cognate antigen is unknown. This record comes from a study of T cells in Graves' hyperthyroidism and ophthalmopathy. As for the study in general: Peripheral blood was drawn at first diagnosis, prior to all treatment. Points from the study as a whole: For ophthalmopathy, model prediction preceded onset by a median approximately 6 months.

Amplification of TCR beta CDR3 regions was performed using RNA transcripts as template. The HTBI primer set was used in a first-round RT-PCR of the TCR CDR3. TCRdb fed the multiplex PCR reads into MiXCR, producing one record per CDR3 protein. The table records fewer than 750,000 distinct CDR3 sequences, more than 14% of them present only once. The CDR3 spans 16 residues. From germline, CDR1 is MGHRA and CDR2 YSYEKL. With 2 bases removed from V and 3 bases from J, the gap between germline ends came to 16 bases. This clonotype was obtained from a woman aged 50 to 65 with Graves' ophthalmopathy. This chain connects TRBV4-1 to TRBJ1-1; D is unresolved. The sample taken for sequencing was blood. CDR3 loop: CASSQPRAGLHTEAFF. The CDR3, as DNA: TGCGCCAGCAGCCAACCTAGGGCAGGACTTCACACTGAAGCTTTCTTT.